This T cell receptor beta chain was identified in a study of cytomegalovirus exposure and HLA in healthy donors. There are a few counts of this clone. Its specificity is not known. Overall study results and limits: HLA restriction was apparent for most CMV-associated TCR beta chains in a later analysis.

Amplification used 60 Vbeta primers and 13 Jbeta primers. The data were produced by immunoSEQ multiplex PCR, yet TCRdb's version contains in-frame clones alone and is incomplete. This table has about 190,000 clones, 60% to 80% appearing once. The CDR3 runs to 14 residues. V is TRBV21-1 and J is TRBJ1-2; TRBD1, as called in the table, went unchecked against the DNA. TRBV21-1 is a pseudogene segment. This receptor was identified in a woman between 18 and 29 years old in good health and CMV-seronegative. What was sequenced was PBMCs. The CDR3 nucleotides read TGTGCCAGCAGCGACAGGACAGGGAACTATGGCTACACCTTC. Amino acid sequence: CASSDRTGNYGYTF.